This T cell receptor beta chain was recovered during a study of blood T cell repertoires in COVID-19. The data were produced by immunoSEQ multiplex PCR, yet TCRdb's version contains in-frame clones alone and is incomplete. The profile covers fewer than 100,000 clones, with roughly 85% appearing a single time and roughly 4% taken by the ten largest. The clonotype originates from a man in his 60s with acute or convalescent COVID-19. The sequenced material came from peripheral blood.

CDR3 in amino acids: CASGSPGQHGYTF. The CDR3 bases are TGCGCCAGCGGATCACCGGGACAGCATGGCTACACCTTC. V and J are TRBV4-1 and TRBJ1-2, with 7 bases lining up with TRBD1. CDR1 is MGHRA and CDR2 is YSYEKL in the germline V gene. This CDR3 contains 13 residues. V lost 8 bases, J lost 6 bases, and 9 bases stayed unmatched.